The source of this TCR beta chain is a study of brain T cells in children with intractable seizures (dated by TCRdb to 2020 to 2022). Looking at the study overall: As a first screen for immune gene transcripts, resected brain tissue from 40 to 60 pediatric epilepsy surgery cases was run on a NanoString immunology panel. Of the roughly twelve selected surgery cases, pre-surgery blood was also sequenced for eight, so four had brain tissue only.

The immunoSEQ assay was applied to genomic DNA to generate the TCR beta chain sequences. As for the original processing: CDR3 sequences that did not begin with the conserved framework cysteine at position 104 were removed manually. Clonality was calculated as one minus the normalized Shannon's Diversity Index, with values ranging from 0 (maximal diversity) to 1 (oligoclonal). Chi-squared comparison-of-proportions tests were used to check whether the frequency of the same CDR3 differed between samples, for example brain versus blood. Public clonotypes were identified through searches of immuneACCESS, and similarity to known antiviral clonotypes was evaluated with the VDJdb browser. TCRdb carries this immuneACCESS record with in-frame sequences only. Its versions omit some clonotypes, under half of them owing to an unresolved V gene in the studies checked, with the rest unexplained. V and J calls and clone size follow that table, whereas D and trimming were derived from the DNA. Across this sample there are about 340,000 clones, with roughly 93% seen only once. The ten top clones hold about 6% of the sample.

This specimen's time point label, interpreted: blood from clinic visit 5 months post-surgery; TSC patient then seizure free. Surgery cases with the highest brain T cell transcript signatures were selected for TCR beta chain sequencing of brain tissue and, where available, blood. Before surgery, patients had received at least one anti-epileptic drug. The TCR-sequenced patients were children whose drug-resistant epilepsy was caused by tuberous sclerosis complex, focal cortical dysplasia, Rasmussen encephalitis or hemimegalencephaly. The Monarch genomic DNA purification kit was used to extract bulk genomic DNA from unsorted brain tissue and whole blood. The CDR3 holds 17 amino acids from the cysteine to the phenylalanine. Only CDR3 DNA is held: 51 bases, read in frame from base 1. CDR1 and CDR2 are read off the germline V gene as MNHNS and SASEGT. The V and J ends are trimmed by 3 bases and 0 bases, leaving 17 bases between them.

For this clone: Its antigen has not been determined. No base qualities exist here, and no much larger clone lies one base off it.

Points the paper makes about the study in general: Viral specificity was inferred solely from CDR3 sequence similarity, and the HCMV serostatus of the patients was not known. Because sequencing depth was different between pre-surgery and post-surgery blood, clones absent from the pre-surgery sample may reflect undersampling.

The sequence joins TRBV6-1 to TRBJ1-1; TRBD1 could be the D gene, as 6 bases match. The specimen comprised peripheral blood, sampled approximately 5 months after surgery. The origin of this receptor is a boy in the first two years of life with tuberous sclerosis and intractable seizures. The bases are TGTGCCAGCAGTGAGAAAGAGGGGGGTTGGATGAACACTGAAGCTTTCTTT. The translation is CASSEKEGGWMNTEAFF.